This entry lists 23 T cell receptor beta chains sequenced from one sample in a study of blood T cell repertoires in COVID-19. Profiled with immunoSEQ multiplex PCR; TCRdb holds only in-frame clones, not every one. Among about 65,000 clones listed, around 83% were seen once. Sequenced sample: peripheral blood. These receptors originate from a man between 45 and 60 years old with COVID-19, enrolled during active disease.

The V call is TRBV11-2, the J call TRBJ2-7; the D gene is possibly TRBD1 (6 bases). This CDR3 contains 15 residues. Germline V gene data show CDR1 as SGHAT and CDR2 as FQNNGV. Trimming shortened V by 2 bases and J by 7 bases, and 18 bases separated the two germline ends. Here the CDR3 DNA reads TGTGCCAGCAGCTTACTGGGGGCAGGCAAAAGTGAGCAGTACTTC. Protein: CASSLLGAGKSEQYF.

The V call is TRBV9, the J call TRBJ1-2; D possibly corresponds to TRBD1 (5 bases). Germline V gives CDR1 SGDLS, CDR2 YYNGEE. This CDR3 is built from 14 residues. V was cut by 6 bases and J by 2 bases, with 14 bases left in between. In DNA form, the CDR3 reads TGTGCCAGCACCGGACAAGTCGCCAACTATGGCTACACCTTC. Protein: CASTGQVANYGYTF.

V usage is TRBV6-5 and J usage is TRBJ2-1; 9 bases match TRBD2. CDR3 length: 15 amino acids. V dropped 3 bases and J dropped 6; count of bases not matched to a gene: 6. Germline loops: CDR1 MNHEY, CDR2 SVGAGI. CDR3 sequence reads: CASSYRGTSSNEQFF. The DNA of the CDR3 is TGTGCCAGCAGTTATCGAGGGACTAGCAGCAATGAGCAGTTCTTC.

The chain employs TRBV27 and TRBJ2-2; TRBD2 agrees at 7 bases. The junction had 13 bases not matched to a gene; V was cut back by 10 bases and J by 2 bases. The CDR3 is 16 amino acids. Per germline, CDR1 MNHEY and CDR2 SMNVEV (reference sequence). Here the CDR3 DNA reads TGTGCCACCGGGGGGTTGTCCACACATAACACCGGGGAGCTGTTTTTT. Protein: CATGGLSTHNTGELFF.

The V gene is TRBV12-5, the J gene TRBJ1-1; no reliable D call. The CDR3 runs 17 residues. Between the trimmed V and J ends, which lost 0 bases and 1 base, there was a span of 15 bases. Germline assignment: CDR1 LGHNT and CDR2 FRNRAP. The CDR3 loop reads CASGLVEGFGRNTEAFF. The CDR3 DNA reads TGTGCTAGTGGTTTGGTAGAAGGGTTCGGGAGGAACACTGAAGCTTTCTTT. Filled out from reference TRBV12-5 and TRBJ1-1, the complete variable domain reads DARVTQTPRHKVTEMGQEVTMRCQPILGHNTVFWYRQTMMQGLELLAYFRNRAPLDDSGMPKDRFSAEMPDATLATLKIQPSEPRDSAVYFCASGLVEGFGRNTEAFFGQGTRLTVV.

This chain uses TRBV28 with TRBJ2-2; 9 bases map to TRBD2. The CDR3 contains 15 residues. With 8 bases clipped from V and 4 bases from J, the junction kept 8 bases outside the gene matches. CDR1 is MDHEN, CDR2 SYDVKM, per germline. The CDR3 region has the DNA TGTGCCAGCTTCGGGGGACTAGCTCTCACCGGGGAGCTGTTTTTT. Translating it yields CASFGGLALTGELFF. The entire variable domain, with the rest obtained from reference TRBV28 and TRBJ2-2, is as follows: DVKVTQSSRYLVKRTGEKVFLECVQDMDHENMFWYRQDPGLGLRLIYFSYDVKMKEKGDIPEGYSVSREKKERFSLILESASTNQTSMYLCASFGGLALTGELFFGEGSRLTVL.

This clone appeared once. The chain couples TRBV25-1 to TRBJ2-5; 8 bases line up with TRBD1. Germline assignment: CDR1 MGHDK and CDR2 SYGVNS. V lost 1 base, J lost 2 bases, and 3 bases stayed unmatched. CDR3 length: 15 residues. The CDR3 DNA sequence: TGTGCCAGCAGTGAATCGGGGACAGGTCAAGAGACCCAGTACTTC. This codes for CASSESGTGQETQYF.

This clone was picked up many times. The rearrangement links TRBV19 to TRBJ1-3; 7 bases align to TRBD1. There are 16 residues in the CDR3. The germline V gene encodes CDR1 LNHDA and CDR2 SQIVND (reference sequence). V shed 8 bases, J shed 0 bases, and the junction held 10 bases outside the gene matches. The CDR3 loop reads CASSYSRDSSGNTIYF. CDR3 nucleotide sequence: TGTGCCAGTTCCTATTCCCGGGACAGCTCTGGAAACACCATATATTTT.

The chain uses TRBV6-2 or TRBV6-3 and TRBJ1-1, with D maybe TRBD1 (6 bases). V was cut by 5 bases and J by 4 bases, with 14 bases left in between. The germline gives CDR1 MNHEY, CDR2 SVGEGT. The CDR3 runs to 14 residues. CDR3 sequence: CASSEGDWSTEAFF. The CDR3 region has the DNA TGTGCCAGCAGTGAGGGGGATTGGAGCACTGAAGCTTTCTTT.

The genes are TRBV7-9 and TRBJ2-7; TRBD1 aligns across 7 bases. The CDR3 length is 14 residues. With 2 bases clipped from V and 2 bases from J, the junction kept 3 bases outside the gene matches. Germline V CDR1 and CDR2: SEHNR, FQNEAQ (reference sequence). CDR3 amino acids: CASSLRDRAYEQYF. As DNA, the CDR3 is TGTGCCAGCAGCTTAAGGGACAGAGCCTACGAGCAGTACTTC.

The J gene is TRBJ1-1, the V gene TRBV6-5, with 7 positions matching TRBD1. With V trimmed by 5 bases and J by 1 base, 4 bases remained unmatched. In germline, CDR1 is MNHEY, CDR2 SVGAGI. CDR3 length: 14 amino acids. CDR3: CASSPTGTNTEAFF. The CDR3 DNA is TGTGCCAGCAGTCCGACAGGGACGAACACTGAAGCTTTCTTT.

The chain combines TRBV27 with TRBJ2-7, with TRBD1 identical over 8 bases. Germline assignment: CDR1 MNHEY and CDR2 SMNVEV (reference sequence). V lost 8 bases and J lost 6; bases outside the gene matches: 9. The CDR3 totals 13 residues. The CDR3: CASFRTGSGEQYF. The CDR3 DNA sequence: TGTGCCAGCTTTAGGACAGGGAGCGGCGAGCAGTACTTC.

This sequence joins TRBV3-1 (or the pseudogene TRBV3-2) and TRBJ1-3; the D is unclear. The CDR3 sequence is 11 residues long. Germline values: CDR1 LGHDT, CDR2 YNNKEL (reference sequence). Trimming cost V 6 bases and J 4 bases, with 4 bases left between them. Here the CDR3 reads CASSKGNTIYF. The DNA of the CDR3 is TGTGCCAGCAGTAAAGGAAACACCATATATTTT.

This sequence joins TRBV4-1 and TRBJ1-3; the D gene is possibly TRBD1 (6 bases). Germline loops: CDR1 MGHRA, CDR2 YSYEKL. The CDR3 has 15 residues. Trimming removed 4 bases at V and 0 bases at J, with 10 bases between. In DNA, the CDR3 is TGCGCCAGCAGCCGACAGGCCATCTCTGGAAACACCATATATTTT. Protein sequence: CASSRQAISGNTIYF.

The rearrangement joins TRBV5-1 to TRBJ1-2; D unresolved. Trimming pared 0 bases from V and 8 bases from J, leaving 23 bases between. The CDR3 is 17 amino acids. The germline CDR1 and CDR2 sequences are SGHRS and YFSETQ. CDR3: CASSLESQRAGMGGYTF. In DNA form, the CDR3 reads TGCGCCAGCAGCTTGGAATCACAACGAGCCGGGATGGGGGGCTACACCTTC. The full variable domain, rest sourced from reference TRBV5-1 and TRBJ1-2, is KAGVTQTPRYLIKTRGQQVTLSCSPISGHRSVSWYQQTPGQGLQFLFEYFSETQRNKGNFPGRFSGRQFSNSRSEMNVSTLELGDSALYLCASSLESQRAGMGGYTFGSGTRLTVV.

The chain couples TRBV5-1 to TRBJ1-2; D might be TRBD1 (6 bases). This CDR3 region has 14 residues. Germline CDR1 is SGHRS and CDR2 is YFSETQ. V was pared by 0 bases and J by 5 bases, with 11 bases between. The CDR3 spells CASSLDRAGYGYTF. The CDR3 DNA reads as TGCGCCAGCAGCTTGGACAGGGCCGGGTATGGCTACACCTTC.

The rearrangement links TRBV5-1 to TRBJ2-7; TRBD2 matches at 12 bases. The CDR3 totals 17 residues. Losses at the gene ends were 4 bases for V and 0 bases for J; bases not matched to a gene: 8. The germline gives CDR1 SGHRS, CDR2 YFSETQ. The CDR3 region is CASSGGTSGYSSYEQYF. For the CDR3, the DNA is TGCGCCAGCAGCGGTGGGACTAGCGGGTACAGCTCCTACGAGCAGTACTTC.

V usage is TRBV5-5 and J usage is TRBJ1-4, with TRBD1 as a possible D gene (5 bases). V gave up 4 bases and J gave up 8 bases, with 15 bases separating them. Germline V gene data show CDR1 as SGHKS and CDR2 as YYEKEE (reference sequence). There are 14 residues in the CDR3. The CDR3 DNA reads TGTGCCAGCAGCCTGGGGCAGGTAGACGAAAAACTGTTTTTT. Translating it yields CASSLGQVDEKLFF. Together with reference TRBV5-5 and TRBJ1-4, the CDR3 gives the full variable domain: DAGVTQSPTHLIKTRGQQVTLRCSPISGHKSVSWYQQVLGQGPQFIFQYYEKEERGRGNFPDRFSARQFPNYSSELNVNALLLGDSALYLCASSLGQVDEKLFFGSGTQLSVL.

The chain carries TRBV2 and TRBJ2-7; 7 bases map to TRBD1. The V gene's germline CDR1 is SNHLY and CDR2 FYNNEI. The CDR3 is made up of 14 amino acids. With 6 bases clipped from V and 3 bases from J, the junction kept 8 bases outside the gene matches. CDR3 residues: CASRAGNRGYEQYF. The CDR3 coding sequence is TGTGCCAGCAGGGCCGGCAACAGGGGCTACGAGCAGTACTTC.

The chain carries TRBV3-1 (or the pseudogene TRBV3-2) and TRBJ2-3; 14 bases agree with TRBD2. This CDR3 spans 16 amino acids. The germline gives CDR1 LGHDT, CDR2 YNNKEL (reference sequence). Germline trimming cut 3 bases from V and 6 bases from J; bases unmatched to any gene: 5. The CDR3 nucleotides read TGTGCCAGCAGCCAGGGACTAGCGGGAGAGGGGGATACGCAGTATTTT. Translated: CASSQGLAGEGDTQYF.

CDR3 bases: TGTGCCAGCAGCTTCCAGGGACACAGCCTATCAACTAATGAAAAACTGTTTTTT. Residues: CASSFQGHSLSTNEKLFF. The chain is built from TRBV5-8 and TRBJ1-4; perhaps TRBD1 as D (6 bases). The CDR3 has 18 residues. Trimming took off 2 bases at V and 0 bases at J, with 17 bases between the two ends. CDR1 SGHTS and CDR2 YDEGEE come from the germline V gene.

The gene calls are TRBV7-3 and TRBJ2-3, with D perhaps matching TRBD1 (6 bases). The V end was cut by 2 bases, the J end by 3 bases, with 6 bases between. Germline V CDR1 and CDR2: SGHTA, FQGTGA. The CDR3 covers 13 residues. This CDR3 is CASSLQGTDTQYF. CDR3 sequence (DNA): TGTGCCAGCAGCTTACAGGGGACAGATACGCAGTATTTT.

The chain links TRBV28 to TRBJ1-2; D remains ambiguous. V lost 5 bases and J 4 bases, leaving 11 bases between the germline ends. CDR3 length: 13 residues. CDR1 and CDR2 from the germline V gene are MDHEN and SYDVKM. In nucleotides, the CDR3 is TGTGCCAGCAGTGTACAGATTTCCTATGGCTACACCTTC. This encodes CASSVQISYGYTF.